This TCR beta chain was found in a study of T cell responses to AZD1222 COVID-19 vaccine. TCRdb keeps only in-frame clones here, not all; method: immunoSEQ multiplex PCR. The sample contains approximately 170,000 clones, 88% of which appear only once. Material: peripheral blood, obtained 28 days after the second AZD1222 dose. This receptor was obtained from an adult who received the AZD1222 COVID-19 vaccine.

CDR3 loop: CASSLDGDRSNEQFF. The CDR3 DNA reads as TGCGCCAGCAGCTTGGACGGGGACAGAAGTAATGAGCAGTTCTTC. The rearrangement links TRBV5-1 to TRBJ2-1; TRBD1 matches 7 bases. V dropped 0 bases and J dropped 7; count of bases not matched to a gene: 7. Germline V gives CDR1 SGHRS, CDR2 YFSETQ. The length of the CDR3 is 15 residues.